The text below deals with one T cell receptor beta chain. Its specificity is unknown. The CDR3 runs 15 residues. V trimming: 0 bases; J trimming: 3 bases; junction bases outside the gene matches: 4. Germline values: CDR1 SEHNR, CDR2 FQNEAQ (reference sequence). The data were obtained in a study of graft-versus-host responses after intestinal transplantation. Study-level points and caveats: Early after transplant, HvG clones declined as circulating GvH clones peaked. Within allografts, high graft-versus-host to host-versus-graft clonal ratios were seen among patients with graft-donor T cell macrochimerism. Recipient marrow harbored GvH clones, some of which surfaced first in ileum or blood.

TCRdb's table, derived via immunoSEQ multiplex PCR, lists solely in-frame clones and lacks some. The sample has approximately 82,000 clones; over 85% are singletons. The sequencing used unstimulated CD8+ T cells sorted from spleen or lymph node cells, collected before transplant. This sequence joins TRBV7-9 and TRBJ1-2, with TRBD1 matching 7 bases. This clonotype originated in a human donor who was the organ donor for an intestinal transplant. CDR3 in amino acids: CASSLAPRGDYGYTF. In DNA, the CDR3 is TGTGCCAGCAGCTTAGCCCCCAGGGGGGACTATGGCTACACCTTC.